This passage covers 3 T cell receptor beta chains from one sample sequenced in a study of post-analysis software for immune sequencing data. Antigen specificity for these receptors is unknown. The study's findings and limits: Five or six TRBV segments were more frequent in patients than controls; TRBV5-6, TRBV5-1 and TRBV20-1 belonged to this group.

Unique molecular identifiers tagged the TCR beta cDNA libraries. TCRdb re-called the PCR reads with MiXCR, one entry per CDR3 protein. The data hold 700,000 to 800,000 distinct CDR3 sequences, with 25% to 30% observed a single time. Material for sequencing was blood. The source of these receptors is a girl between 5 and 17 years old with multiple sclerosis.

The chain is built from TRBV20-1 and TRBJ2-1, with D tentatively TRBD2 (6 bases). The DNA end is a closer match to TRBJ2-7, so the J assignment may be wrong. This CDR3 contains 15 residues. Per germline, CDR1 DFQATT and CDR2 SNEGSKA (reference sequence). The CDR3 region has the DNA TGCAGTGCTAGACCCGAGGCGGGGTACTACAATGAGCAGTACTTC. It encodes CSARPEAGYYNEQYF.

This clonotype was recorded a few times. The chain has TRBV10-3 and TRBJ2-7, with no clear D. V was pared by 10 bases and J by 0 bases, with 7 bases between. This CDR3 has 11 residues. Germline CDR1 is ENHRY and CDR2 is SYGVKD. The CDR3 coding sequence is TGTGCCACCAAGGGCTCCTACGAGCAGTACTTC. This translates into CATKGSYEQYF.

The sample holds a few counts of this clonotype. This may stem from a read error, because a much larger clone lies one nucleotide away. The J gene is TRBJ2-5, the V gene TRBV7-2; no clear D gene. The CDR3 spans 12 residues. Trimming stripped 7 bases from V and 0 bases from J, with 6 bases between. Germline loops: CDR1 SGHTA, CDR2 FQGNSA. This CDR3 is CASNVDQETQYF. For the CDR3, the DNA is TGTGCCAGCAATGTCGACCAAGAGACCCAGTACTTC.